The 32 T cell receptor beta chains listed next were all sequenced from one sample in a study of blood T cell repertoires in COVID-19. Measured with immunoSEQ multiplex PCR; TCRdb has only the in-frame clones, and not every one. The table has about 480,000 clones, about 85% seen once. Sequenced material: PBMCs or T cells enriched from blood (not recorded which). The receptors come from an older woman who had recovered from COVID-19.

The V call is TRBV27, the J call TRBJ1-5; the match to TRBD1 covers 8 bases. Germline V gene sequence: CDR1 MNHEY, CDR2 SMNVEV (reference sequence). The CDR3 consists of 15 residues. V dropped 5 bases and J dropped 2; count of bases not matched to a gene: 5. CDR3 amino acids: CASSGQGAGNQPQHF. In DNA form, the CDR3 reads TGTGCCAGCAGTGGGCAGGGGGCGGGCAATCAGCCCCAGCATTTT.

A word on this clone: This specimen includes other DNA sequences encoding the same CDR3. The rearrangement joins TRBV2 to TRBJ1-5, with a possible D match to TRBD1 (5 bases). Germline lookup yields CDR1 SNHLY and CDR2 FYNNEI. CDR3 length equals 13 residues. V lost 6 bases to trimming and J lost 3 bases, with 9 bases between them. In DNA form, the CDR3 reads TGTGCCAGCAGGGGGCAGACCAATCAGCCCCAGCATTTT. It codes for CASRGQTNQPQHF.

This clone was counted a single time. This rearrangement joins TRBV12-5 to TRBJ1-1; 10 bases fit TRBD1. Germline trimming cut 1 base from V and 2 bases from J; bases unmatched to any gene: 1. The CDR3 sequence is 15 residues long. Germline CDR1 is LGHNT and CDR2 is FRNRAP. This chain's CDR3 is CASGLGTGGNTEAFF. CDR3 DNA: TGTGCTAGTGGTTTGGGGACAGGGGGAAACACTGAAGCTTTCTTT. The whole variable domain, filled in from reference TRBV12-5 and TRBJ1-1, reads DARVTQTPRHKVTEMGQEVTMRCQPILGHNTVFWYRQTMMQGLELLAYFRNRAPLDDSGMPKDRFSAEMPDATLATLKIQPSEPRDSAVYFCASGLGTGGNTEAFFGQGTRLTVV.

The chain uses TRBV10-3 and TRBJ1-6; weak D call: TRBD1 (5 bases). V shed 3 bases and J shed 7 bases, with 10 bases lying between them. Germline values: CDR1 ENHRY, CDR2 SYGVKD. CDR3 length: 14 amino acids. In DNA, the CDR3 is TGTGCCATCAGTGAAGCGGGGGGGAATTCACCCCTCCACTTT. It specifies CAISEAGGNSPLHF.

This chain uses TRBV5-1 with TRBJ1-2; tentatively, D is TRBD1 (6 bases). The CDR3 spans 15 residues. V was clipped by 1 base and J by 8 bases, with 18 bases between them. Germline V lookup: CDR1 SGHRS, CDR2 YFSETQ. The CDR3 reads CASSLITGPGRGYTF. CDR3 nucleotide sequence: TGCGCCAGCAGCTTGATCACAGGGCCAGGCCGAGGCTACACCTTC.

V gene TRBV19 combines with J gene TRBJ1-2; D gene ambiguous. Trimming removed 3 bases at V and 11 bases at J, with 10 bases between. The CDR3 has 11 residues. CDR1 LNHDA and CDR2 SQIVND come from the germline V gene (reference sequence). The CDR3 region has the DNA TGTGCCAGTAGTATTATGTGGAGATACACCTTC. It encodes CASSIMWRYTF.

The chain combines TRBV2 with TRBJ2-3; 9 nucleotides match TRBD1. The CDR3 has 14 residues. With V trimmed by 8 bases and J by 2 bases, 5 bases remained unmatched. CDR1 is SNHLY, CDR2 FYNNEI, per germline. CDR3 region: CASVGQGPTDTQYF. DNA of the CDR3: TGTGCCAGCGTCGGACAGGGGCCCACAGATACGCAGTATTTT.

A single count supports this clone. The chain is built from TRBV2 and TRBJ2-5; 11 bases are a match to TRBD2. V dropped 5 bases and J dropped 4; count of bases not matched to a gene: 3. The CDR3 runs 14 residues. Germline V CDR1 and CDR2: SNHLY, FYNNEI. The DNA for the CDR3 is TGTGCCAGCAGTTTTAGCGGGGGGGGAGAGACCCAGTACTTC. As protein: CASSFSGGGETQYF.

The DNA of the CDR3 is TGTGCCAGCAGTAGCCGGGGGGGAACTAATGAAAAACTGTTTTTT. Residues: CASSSRGGTNEKLFF. The chain is built from TRBV27 and TRBJ1-4; possibly TRBD1 for D (5 bases). The CDR3 is 15 amino acids. V was cut by 5 bases and J by 1 base, with 11 bases left in between. The germline V gene encodes CDR1 MNHEY and CDR2 SMNVEV (reference sequence).

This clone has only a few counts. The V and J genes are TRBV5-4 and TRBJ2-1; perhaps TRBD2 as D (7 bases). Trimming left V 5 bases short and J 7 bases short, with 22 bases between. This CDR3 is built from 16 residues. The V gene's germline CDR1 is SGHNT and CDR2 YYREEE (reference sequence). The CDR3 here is CASSAPTGTKTNEQFF. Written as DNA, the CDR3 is TGTGCCAGCAGTGCACCAACAGGGACTAAGACGAATGAGCAGTTCTTC.

CDR3: CASSYQGAGNIQYF. The CDR3 region has the DNA TGTGCCAGCAGCTACCAGGGGGCAGGAAACATTCAGTACTTC. This sequence joins TRBV13 and TRBJ2-4; 8 nucleotides agree with TRBD1. The germline V gene has CDR1 PRHDT and CDR2 FYEKMQ (reference sequence). The CDR3 loop spans 14 amino acids. With V trimmed by 4 bases and J by 6 bases, 5 bases remained unmatched.

This CDR3 is CASSHGGYGNTIYF. Written as DNA, the CDR3 is TGCGCCAGCAGCCATGGAGGTTACGGAAACACCATATATTTT. V gene TRBV4-1 combines with J gene TRBJ1-3, with unresolved D. CDR1 is MGHRA, CDR2 YSYEKL, per germline. The CDR3 extends over 14 amino acids. Trimming stripped 3 bases from V and 4 bases from J, with 10 bases between.

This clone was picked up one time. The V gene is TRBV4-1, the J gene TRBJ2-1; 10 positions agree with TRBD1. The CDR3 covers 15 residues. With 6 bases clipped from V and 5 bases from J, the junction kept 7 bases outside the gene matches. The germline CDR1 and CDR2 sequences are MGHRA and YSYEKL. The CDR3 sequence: CASSQGQGKNNEQFF. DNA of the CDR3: TGCGCCAGCAGTCAGGGACAGGGGAAGAACAATGAGCAGTTCTTC.

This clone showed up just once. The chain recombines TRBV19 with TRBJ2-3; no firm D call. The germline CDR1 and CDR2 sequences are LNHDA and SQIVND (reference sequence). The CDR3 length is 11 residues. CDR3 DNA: TGTGCTTCGAGCAAAGCAGATACGCAGTATTTT. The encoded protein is CASSKADTQYF.

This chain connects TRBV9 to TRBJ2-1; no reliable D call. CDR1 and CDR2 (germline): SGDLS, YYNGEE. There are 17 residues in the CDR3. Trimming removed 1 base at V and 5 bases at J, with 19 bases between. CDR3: CASSVFRIGFADNEQFF. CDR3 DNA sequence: TGTGCCAGCAGCGTATTTCGGATCGGGTTTGCCGACAATGAGCAGTTCTTC.

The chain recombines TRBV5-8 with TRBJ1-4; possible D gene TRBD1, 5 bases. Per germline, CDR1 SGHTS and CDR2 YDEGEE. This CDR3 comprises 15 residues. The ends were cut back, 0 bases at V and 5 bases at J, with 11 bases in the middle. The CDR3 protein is CASSLEGALNEKLFF. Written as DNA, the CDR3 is TGTGCCAGCAGCTTGGAAGGGGCCCTAAATGAAAAACTGTTTTTT.

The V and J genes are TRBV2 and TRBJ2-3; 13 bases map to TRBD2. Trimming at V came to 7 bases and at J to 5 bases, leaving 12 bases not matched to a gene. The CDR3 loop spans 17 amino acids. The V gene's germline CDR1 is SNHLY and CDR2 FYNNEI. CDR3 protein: CASTRTSGGSRGDTQYF. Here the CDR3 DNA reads TGTGCCAGCACTCGGACTAGCGGGGGCTCAAGGGGAGATACGCAGTATTTT.

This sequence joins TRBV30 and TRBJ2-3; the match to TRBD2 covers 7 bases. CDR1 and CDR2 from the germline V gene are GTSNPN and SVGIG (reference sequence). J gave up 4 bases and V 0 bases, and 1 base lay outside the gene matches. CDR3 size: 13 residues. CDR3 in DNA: TGTGCCTGGAGTGTTGGACTAGCAGATACGCAGTATTTT. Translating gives CAWSVGLADTQYF. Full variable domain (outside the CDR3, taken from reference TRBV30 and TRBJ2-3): SQTIHQWPATLVQPVGSPLSLECTVEGTSNPNLYWYRQAAGRGLQLLFYSVGIGQISSEVPQNLSASRPQDRQFILSSKKLLLSDSGFYLCAWSVGLADTQYFGPGTRLTVL.

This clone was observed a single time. CDR3 in DNA: TGTGCCAGCAGTCGGACAGTTTCGGCTTCCTACGAGCAGTACGTC. This codes for CASSRTVSASYEQYV. The chain joins TRBV27 to TRBJ2-7; possibly TRBD1 for D (6 bases). Looked up from germline, CDR1 is MNHEY and CDR2 is SMNVEV (reference sequence). The V end lost 5 bases, the J end lost 1 base, and 15 bases lay between the germline ends. The length of the CDR3 is 15 residues.

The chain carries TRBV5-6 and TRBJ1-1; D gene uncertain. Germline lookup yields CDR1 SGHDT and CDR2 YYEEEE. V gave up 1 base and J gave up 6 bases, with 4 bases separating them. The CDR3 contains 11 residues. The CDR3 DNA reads TGTGCCAGCAGCTTGAGCTCTGAAGCTTTCTTT. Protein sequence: CASSLSSEAFF. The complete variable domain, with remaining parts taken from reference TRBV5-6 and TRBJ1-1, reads DAGVTQSPTHLIKTRGQQVTLRCSPKSGHDTVSWYQQALGQGPQFIFQYYEEEERQRGNFPDRFSGHQFPNYSSELNVNALLLGDSALYLCASSLSSEAFFGQGTRLTVV.

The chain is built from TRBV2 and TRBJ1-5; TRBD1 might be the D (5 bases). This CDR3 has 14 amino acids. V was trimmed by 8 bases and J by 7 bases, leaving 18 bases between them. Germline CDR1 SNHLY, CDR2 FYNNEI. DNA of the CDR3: TGTGCCAGCGAGGAGGGGTCGCCGGGGCAGCCCCAGCATTTT. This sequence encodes CASEEGSPGQPQHF.

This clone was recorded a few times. CDR3 sequence (DNA): TGTGCCAGCAAAGGGAGGGACAGGAATGGCTACACCTTC. It yields the protein CASKGRDRNGYTF. The chain uses TRBV6-5 and TRBJ1-2, with 8 nucleotides matching TRBD1. Trimming took 7 bases from V and 6 from J; bases not matched to a gene: 7. Germline CDR1 and CDR2: MNHEY and SVGAGI. The CDR3 contains 13 residues.

CDR3 coding DNA: TGTGCCACCAGCAGAACACAGGGCCTGAGCAATCAGCCCCAGCATTTT. It specifies CATSRTQGLSNQPQHF. The chain carries TRBV15 and TRBJ1-5, with D possibly being TRBD1 (6 bases). This CDR3 has 16 amino acids. V dropped 2 bases and J dropped 1 base, with 12 bases sitting between them. Germline V CDR1 and CDR2: LNHNV, YYDKDF (reference sequence).

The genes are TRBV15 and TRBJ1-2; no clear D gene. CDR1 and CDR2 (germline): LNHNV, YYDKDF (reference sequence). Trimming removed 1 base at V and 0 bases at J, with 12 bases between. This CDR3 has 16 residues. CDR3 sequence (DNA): TGTGCCACCAGCAGAGGAGGATTAAAAGCTAACTATGGCTACACCTTC. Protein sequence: CATSRGGLKANYGYTF.

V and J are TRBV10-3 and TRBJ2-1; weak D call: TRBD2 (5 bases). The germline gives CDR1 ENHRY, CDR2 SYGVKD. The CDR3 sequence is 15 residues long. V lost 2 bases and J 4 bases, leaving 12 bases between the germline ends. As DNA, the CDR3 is TGTGCCATCAGTGAGGGGCTAGCTCCTTACAATGAGCAGTTCTTC. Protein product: CAISEGLAPYNEQFF.

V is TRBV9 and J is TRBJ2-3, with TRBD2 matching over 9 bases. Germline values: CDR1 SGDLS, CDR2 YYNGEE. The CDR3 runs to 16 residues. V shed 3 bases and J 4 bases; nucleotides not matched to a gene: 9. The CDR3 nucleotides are TGTGCCAGCAGCGGTATTAGCGGGGGAGTGCCAGATACGCAGTATTTT. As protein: CASSGISGGVPDTQYF. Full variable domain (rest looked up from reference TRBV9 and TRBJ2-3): DSGVTQTPKHLITATGQRVTLRCSPRSGDLSVYWYQQSLDQGLQFLIQYYNGEERAKGNILERFSAQQFPDLHSELNLSSLELGDSALYFCASSGISGGVPDTQYFGPGTRLTVL.

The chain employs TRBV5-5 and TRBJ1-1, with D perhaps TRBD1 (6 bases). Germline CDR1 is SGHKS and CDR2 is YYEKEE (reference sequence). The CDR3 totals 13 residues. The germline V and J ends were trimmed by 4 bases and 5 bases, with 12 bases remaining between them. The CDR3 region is CASSNRVGTEAFF. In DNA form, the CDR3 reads TGTGCCAGCAGCAACAGGGTTGGGACTGAAGCTTTCTTT.

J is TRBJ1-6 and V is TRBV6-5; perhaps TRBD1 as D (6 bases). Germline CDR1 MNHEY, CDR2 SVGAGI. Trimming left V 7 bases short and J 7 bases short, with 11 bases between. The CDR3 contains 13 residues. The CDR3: CASKAGANSPLHF. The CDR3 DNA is TGTGCCAGCAAGGCAGGGGCAAATTCACCCCTCCACTTT.

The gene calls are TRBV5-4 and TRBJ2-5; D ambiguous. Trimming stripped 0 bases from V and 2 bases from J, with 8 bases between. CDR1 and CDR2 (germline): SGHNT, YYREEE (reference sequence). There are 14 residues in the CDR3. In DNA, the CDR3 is TGTGCCAGCAGCTTGGCGCTGGCTCAAGAGACCCAGTACTTC. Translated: CASSLALAQETQYF.

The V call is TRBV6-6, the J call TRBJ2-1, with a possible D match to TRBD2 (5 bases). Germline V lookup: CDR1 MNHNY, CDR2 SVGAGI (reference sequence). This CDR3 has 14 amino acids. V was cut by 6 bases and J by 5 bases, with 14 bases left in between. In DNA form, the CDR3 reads TGTGCCAGCAGACCCCGGGGAACAAACAATGAGCAGTTCTTC. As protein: CASRPRGTNNEQFF.

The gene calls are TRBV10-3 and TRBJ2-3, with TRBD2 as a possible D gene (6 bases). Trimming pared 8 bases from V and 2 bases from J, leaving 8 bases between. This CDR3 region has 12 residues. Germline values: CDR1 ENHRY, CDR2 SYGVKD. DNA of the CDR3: TGTGCCATCCGCGGGGACACAGATACGCAGTATTTT. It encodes CAIRGDTDTQYF.

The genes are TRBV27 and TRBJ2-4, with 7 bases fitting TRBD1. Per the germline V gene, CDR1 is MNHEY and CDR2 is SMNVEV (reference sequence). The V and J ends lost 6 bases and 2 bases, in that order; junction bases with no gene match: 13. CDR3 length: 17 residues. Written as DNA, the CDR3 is TGTGCCAGCAGCCCAGGGGCCAGGGGGTTACCCAAAAACATTCAGTACTTC. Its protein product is CASSPGARGLPKNIQYF.